The 27 T cell receptor beta chains presented below share a single source sample, sequenced in a study of preoperative IRX-2 immunotherapy in early breast cancer. Treatment denoted: preoperative locoregional IRX-2 cytokine immunotherapy. Profiled with immunoSEQ multiplex PCR; TCRdb holds only in-frame clones, not every one. The sample has roughly 93,000 clones, 86% seen once. This material consisted of tumor tissue, taken after IRX-2 immunotherapy. The receptors were gathered from a human donor with breast cancer.

The V gene is TRBV5-1, the J gene TRBJ2-2; no firm D call. With 3 bases removed from V and 7 bases from J, the gap between germline ends came to 13 bases. CDR1 SGHRS and CDR2 YFSETQ come from the germline V gene. The CDR3 covers 14 residues. CDR3 sequence: CASSSQPFSGELFF. The CDR3 DNA follows: TGCGCCAGCAGCTCGCAGCCTTTTAGCGGGGAGCTGTTTTTT.

This clone was detected once. V and J are TRBV12-5 and TRBJ2-5; the D is unclear. The CDR3 is 13 residues long. Germline V gene sequence: CDR1 LGHNT, CDR2 FRNRAP. Here the CDR3 DNA reads TGTGCCACCTCACCCACACGGCAAGAGACCCAGTACTTC. Its protein product is CATSPTRQETQYF.

The CDR3 nucleotides read TGTGCCAGCAGTCCACCGATTAACTATGGCTACACCTTC. Protein: CASSPPINYGYTF. The chain employs TRBV28 and TRBJ1-2; D uncertain. V lost 5 bases and J 1 base, leaving 8 bases between the germline ends. The CDR3 is 13 amino acids. In germline, CDR1 is MDHEN, CDR2 SYDVKM.

J is TRBJ1-3 and V is TRBV11-3, with 12 bases that match TRBD1. CDR3 length: 17 residues. V was clipped by 5 bases and J by 4 bases; unmatched bases: 9. Germline CDR1 is SGHNT and CDR2 is YENEEA. The CDR3 DNA follows: TGTGCCAGCAGCCCCCTCCGGGACAGGGGGCCAGGAAACACCATATATTTT. Its protein product is CASSPLRDRGPGNTIYF.

The chain is built from TRBV12-5 and TRBJ2-7, with D unclear. CDR1 and CDR2 (germline): LGHNT, FRNRAP. The V gene lost 2 bases and the J gene lost 2 bases, with 4 bases spanning the gap. The CDR3 is 12 residues long. This CDR3 reads CASGLIAYEQYF. DNA for the CDR3: TGTGCTAGTGGTTTGATTGCCTACGAGCAGTACTTC.

The V gene is TRBV10-2, the J gene TRBJ2-7, with D perhaps being TRBD1 or TRBD2 (5 bases each). The germline V gene encodes CDR1 WSHSY and CDR2 SAAADI. The ends were cut back, 1 base at V and 6 bases at J, with 10 bases in the middle. CDR3 length equals 13 residues. CDR3 sequence: CASSEFQRGEQYF. The CDR3 DNA is TGCGCCAGCAGTGAGTTTCAGAGGGGCGAGCAGTACTTC.

The chain couples TRBV28 to TRBJ1-2; 7 nucleotides agree with TRBD1. J gave up 8 bases and V 1 base, and 16 bases lay outside the gene matches. This CDR3 has 17 residues. Germline V gives CDR1 MDHEN, CDR2 SYDVKM. The CDR3 loop is CASSLSGLMTGQRGYTF. CDR3 in DNA: TGTGCCAGCAGTTTATCGGGGCTTATGACAGGGCAGAGGGGCTACACCTTC.

The chain has TRBV6-8 and TRBJ2-1; 14 positions agree with TRBD2. Unmatched junction bases numbered 6, after V lost 2 bases and J lost 9 bases. The germline V gene has CDR1 MNHGY and CDR2 SAAAGT. This CDR3 spans 16 amino acids. CDR3 bases: TGTGCCAGCAGTTACGCGACTAGCGGGGGGGTGGGTGAGCAGTTCTTC. This codes for CASSYATSGGVGEQFF.

This chain connects TRBV28 to TRBJ1-5, with 8 bases lining up with TRBD1. This CDR3 spans 16 amino acids. The V gene end was trimmed by 2 bases and the J gene end by 6 bases; junction bases not matched to a gene: 9. Germline V lookup: CDR1 MDHEN, CDR2 SYDVKM. CDR3 nucleotide sequence: TGTGCCAGCAGTTTACCGGTAGGACAGGGCAGTCAGCCCCAGCATTTT. It specifies CASSLPVGQGSQPQHF.

The sample holds one count of this clone. This chain uses TRBV6-8 with TRBJ2-3; D possibly corresponds to TRBD2 (6 bases). The CDR3 contains 16 residues. The V and J ends lost 5 bases and 2 bases respectively, with 17 bases between them. CDR1 MNHGY and CDR2 SAAAGT come from the germline V gene. The CDR3, as DNA: TGTGCCAGCAGTCCCCCGCTAGCGATTGTCACAGATACGCAGTATTTT. Translation: CASSPPLAIVTDTQYF.

J is TRBJ1-3 and V is TRBV5-1; D gene ambiguous. Germline CDR1 reads SGHRS; CDR2 reads YFSETQ. The CDR3 covers 16 residues. Trimming cost V 0 bases and J 0 bases, with 10 bases left between them. DNA for the CDR3: TGCGCCAGCAGCTTGGAAGGGCTAATCTCTGGAAACACCATATATTTT. Amino acids: CASSLEGLISGNTIYF.

J is TRBJ2-6 and V is TRBV7-7; D uncertain. The germline V gene encodes CDR1 SSHAT and CDR2 FNYEAQ (reference sequence). The ends were cut back, 5 bases at V and 6 bases at J, with 11 bases in the middle. The CDR3 is 14 residues long. DNA of the CDR3: TGTGCCAGCAGCATGGACGGCTTGGCCAACGTCCTGACTTTC. Translation: CASSMDGLANVLTF. The whole variable domain, filled in from reference TRBV7-7 and TRBJ2-6, reads GAGVSQSPRYKVTKRGQDVTLRCDPISSHATLYWYQQALGQGPEFLTYFNYEAQPDKSGLPSDRFSAERPEGSISTLTIQRTEQRDSAMYRCASSMDGLANVLTFGAGSRLTVL.

The chain recombines TRBV7-7 with TRBJ2-1; 12 bases match TRBD2. The germline CDR1 and CDR2 sequences are SSHAT and FNYEAQ (reference sequence). CDR3 size: 18 residues. Trimming took 2 bases from V and 2 from J; bases not matched to a gene: 7. Here the CDR3 reads CASSLPLAGGLPYNEQFF. The CDR3 bases are TGTGCCAGCAGCTTACCCCTAGCGGGGGGGCTTCCCTACAATGAGCAGTTCTTC.

This clone was detected a few times. V usage is TRBV5-1 and J usage is TRBJ2-7; 10 nucleotides agree with TRBD1. The CDR3 covers 14 residues. Trimming cost V 4 bases and J 2 bases; bases outside gene matches: 3. CDR1 is SGHRS and CDR2 is YFSETQ in the germline V gene. This CDR3 reads CASSPGQGAYEQYF. CDR3 nucleotides: TGCGCCAGCAGCCCCGGACAGGGGGCCTACGAGCAGTACTTC.

V and J are TRBV10-2 and TRBJ2-2; 9 bases map to TRBD2. The CDR3 is 18 residues long. Germline CDR1 WSHSY, CDR2 SAAADI. With 0 bases clipped from V and 6 bases from J, the junction kept 11 bases outside the gene matches. CDR3 DNA: TGCGCCAGCAGTGAGTCGGTTGGGGCGGGAGGGAGCCCCGGGGAGCTGTTTTTT. The encoded protein is CASSESVGAGGSPGELFF.

J is TRBJ2-7 and V is TRBV11-3; 8 bases line up with TRBD1. Germline V gives CDR1 SGHNT, CDR2 YENEEA. The junction had 7 bases not matched to a gene; V was cut back by 5 bases and J by 1 base. The CDR3 extends over 15 amino acids. In DNA, the CDR3 is TGTGCCAGCAGCCTAGGACAGGGACCATCCTACGAGCAGTACTTC. Translating it yields CASSLGQGPSYEQYF. Drawing the rest from reference TRBV11-3 and TRBJ2-7, the complete variable domain is EAGVVQSPRYKIIEKKQPVAFWCNPISGHNTLYWYLQNLGQGPELLIRYENEEAVDDSQLPKDRFSAERLKGVDSTLKIQPAELGDSAVYLCASSLGQGPSYEQYFGPGTRLTVT.

This chain connects TRBV19 to TRBJ1-2; no reliable D call. V lost 3 bases and J lost 8, with 10 bases in between. The CDR3 loop spans 12 amino acids. The germline V gene encodes CDR1 LNHDA and CDR2 SQIVND (reference sequence). Written as DNA, the CDR3 is TGTGCCAGTAGTATCACGCTGGGAGGCTACACCTTC. Translation gives CASSITLGGYTF.

This rearrangement joins TRBV18 to TRBJ1-4, with D perhaps TRBD1 (5 bases). The CDR3 has 14 residues. Germline V gene lookup returns CDR1 KGHSH and CDR2 LQKENI. V lost 0 bases, J lost 10 bases, and 12 bases lay in between. The CDR3 sequence: CASSPPGDSGKLFF. DNA of the CDR3: TGTGCCAGCTCACCACCGGGGGATTCTGGAAAACTGTTTTTT.

This sequence joins TRBV12-5 and TRBJ2-2, with TRBD2 matching over 9 bases. J was trimmed by 7 bases and V by 7 bases; bases with no gene match: 10. This CDR3 has 15 residues. Germline V CDR1 and CDR2: LGHNT, FRNRAP. The CDR3 DNA reads as TGTGCTAGTGACGGCGGGAGGGCCCTCGGCGGGGAGCTGTTTTTT. Amino acids: CASDGGRALGGELFF.

The chain links TRBV6-8 to TRBJ2-5; D gene unclear. Germline lookup yields CDR1 MNHGY and CDR2 SAAAGT. The length of the CDR3 is 14 residues. Trimming left V 6 bases short and J 4 bases short, with 15 bases between. The DNA of the CDR3 is TGTGCCAGCAGCCTCCTAAGCGTGGTAGAGACCCAGTACTTC. This encodes CASSLLSVVETQYF.

This clone was seen just once. The V call is TRBV15, the J call TRBJ1-1, with D possibly TRBD1 on 5 matching bases. The CDR3 is 15 residues long. CDR1 LNHNV and CDR2 YYDKDF come from the germline V gene (reference sequence). V dropped 1 base and J dropped 4 bases, with 13 bases sitting between them. CDR3 region: CATSRVRDLSTEAFF. CDR3 nucleotides: TGTGCCACCAGCAGAGTCAGGGATTTGAGCACTGAAGCTTTCTTT.

The V call is TRBV6-8, the J call TRBJ2-7; 10 bases align to TRBD1. V lost 6 bases and J lost 6; bases outside the gene matches: 8. There are 14 residues in the CDR3. Looked up from germline, CDR1 is MNHGY and CDR2 is SAAAGT. CDR3 coding DNA: TGTGCCAGCAGCAAGACAGGGGGCGGTCCCGAGCAGTACTTC. It specifies CASSKTGGGPEQYF.

This chain joins TRBV10-3 and TRBJ2-7; a weak D match, TRBD1 (6 bases). The CDR3 is made up of 15 amino acids. Trimming cost V 0 bases and J 11 bases, with 20 bases left between them. Germline V gives CDR1 ENHRY, CDR2 SYGVKD. The CDR3 sequence: CAISESRYREGRKYF. Here the CDR3 DNA reads TGTGCCATCAGTGAGTCGAGGTACAGGGAAGGTAGGAAGTACTTC.

The V gene is TRBV11-3, the J gene TRBJ1-4, with TRBD1 identical over 7 bases. The CDR3 is 15 residues long. From germline, CDR1 is SGHNT and CDR2 YENEEA. The ends lost 5 bases at V and 6 bases at J; junction bases unmatched: 9. The CDR3 DNA is TGTGCCAGCAGCCCTGGGACAGTCGGTCATGAAAAACTGTTTTTT. Protein product: CASSPGTVGHEKLFF.

This clone was seen just once. The CDR3 protein is CASSLYGDEQFF. The DNA for the CDR3 is TGTGCCAGCAGTTTATACGGGGATGAGCAGTTCTTC. The chain joins TRBV28 to TRBJ2-1; tentatively, D is TRBD2 (5 bases). Germline loops: CDR1 MDHEN, CDR2 SYDVKM. The V and J ends lost 1 base and 8 bases respectively, with 6 bases between them. The CDR3 is made up of 12 amino acids.

The chain couples TRBV19 to TRBJ1-1; 8 bases map to TRBD1. Germline loops: CDR1 LNHDA, CDR2 SQIVND (reference sequence). CDR3 length: 17 residues. The V segment lost 5 bases and the J segment 5 bases; nucleotides outside the gene matches: 16. The CDR3 region has the DNA TGTGCCAGTAGTGTATACGCACGGACAGGGTATGGGACTGAAGCTTTCTTT. Protein sequence: CASSVYARTGYGTEAFF.

The CDR3 loop is CASSIRVRGGNQPQHF. The CDR3 DNA follows: TGTGCCAGTAGTATACGTGTGCGGGGTGGCAATCAGCCCCAGCATTTT. The chain links TRBV19 to TRBJ1-5; the D is unclear. Between the trimmed V and J ends, which lost 2 bases and 2 bases, there was a span of 13 bases. Germline lookup yields CDR1 LNHDA and CDR2 SQIVND (reference sequence). The CDR3 is 16 amino acids.